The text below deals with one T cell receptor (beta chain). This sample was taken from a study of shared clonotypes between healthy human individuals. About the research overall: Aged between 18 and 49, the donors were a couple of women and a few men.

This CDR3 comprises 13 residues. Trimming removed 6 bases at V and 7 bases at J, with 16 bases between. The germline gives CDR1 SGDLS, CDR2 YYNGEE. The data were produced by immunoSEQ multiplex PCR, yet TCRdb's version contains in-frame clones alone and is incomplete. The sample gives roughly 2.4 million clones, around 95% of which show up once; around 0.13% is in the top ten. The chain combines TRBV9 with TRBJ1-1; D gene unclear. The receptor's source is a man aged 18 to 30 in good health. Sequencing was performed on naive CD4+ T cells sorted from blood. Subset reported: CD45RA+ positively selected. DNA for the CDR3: TGTGCCAGCACCCCGCGGGCCGGGAATGAAGCTTTCTTT. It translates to CASTPRAGNEAFF.